One sample yielded the 6 T cell receptor beta chains listed below, sequenced in a study of T cell responses to AZD1222 COVID-19 vaccine. The table came from immunoSEQ multiplex PCR; TCRdb's copy has only in-frame clones and leaves some out. The sample has around 100,000 clones, over 90% seen once. The starting material was peripheral blood, obtained on day 0 of AZD1222 vaccination. The receptors were sampled from an adult in good health.

The V and J genes are TRBV5-1 and TRBJ1-1, with no clear D. CDR3 size: 13 residues. Germline-derived CDR1 and CDR2 are SGHRS and YFSETQ. Trimming stripped 4 bases from V and 1 base from J, with 8 bases between. The CDR3 DNA is TGCGCCAGCAGCCCGGGAGCGAACACTGAAGCTTTCTTT. Its protein is CASSPGANTEAFF.

The chain employs TRBV11-2 and TRBJ1-2; 7 bases are a match to TRBD1. Trimming cost V 5 bases and J 4 bases; bases outside gene matches: 10. The germline V gene encodes CDR1 SGHAT and CDR2 FQNNGV. The CDR3 has 15 amino acids. The CDR3 sequence is CASSLQGGGPYGYTF. DNA of the CDR3: TGTGCCAGCAGCCTCCAGGGGGGGGGCCCCTATGGCTACACCTTC.

This chain links TRBV2 with TRBJ2-7; perhaps TRBD2 as D (6 bases). The CDR3 runs to 15 residues. V shed 4 bases and J shed 2 bases, with 15 bases lying between them. Germline assignment: CDR1 SNHLY and CDR2 FYNNEI. CDR3 protein: CASSGGRNPTYEQYF. In DNA form, the CDR3 reads TGTGCCAGCAGTGGTGGGAGGAACCCAACCTACGAGCAGTACTTC.

The chain combines TRBV10-1 with TRBJ2-7; possibly TRBD2 for D (6 bases). CDR3 length: 14 residues. Per the germline V gene, CDR1 is WNHNN and CDR2 is SYGVQD (reference sequence). V gave up 2 bases and J gave up 4 bases, with 12 bases separating them. The DNA of the CDR3 is TGCGCCAGCAGTGAGGACGGGAGTCTGTACGAGCAGTACTTC. Protein: CASSEDGSLYEQYF.

The J gene is TRBJ1-5, the V gene TRBV28; D is ambiguous. The length of the CDR3 is 15 residues. The germline gives CDR1 MDHEN, CDR2 SYDVKM. The chain's CDR3 is CVGLKAPRDNQPQHF. CDR3 DNA sequence: TGTGTAGGCCTGAAGGCCCCTAGGGACAATCAGCCCCAGCATTTT.

The V call is TRBV6-2 or TRBV6-3, the J call TRBJ2-7; 10 positions match TRBD2. There are 16 residues in the CDR3. CDR1 MNHEY and CDR2 SVGEGT come from the germline V gene. With 6 bases clipped from V and 5 bases from J, the junction kept 13 bases outside the gene matches. In nucleotides, the CDR3 is TGTGCCAGCAGCTTTCTCCCTAGCGGGAGATTCAACGAGCAGTACTTC. Protein: CASSFLPSGRFNEQYF.